The clone carrying this T cell receptor beta chain was seen ten or more times. Its antigen is as yet unknown. One entry per CDR3 protein results from TCRdb running MiXCR on the reads. The data hold hundreds of thousands of distinct CDR3 sequences, with roughly 28% observed a single time. The sample belongs to a study of T cell repertoires in cytomegalovirus infection. The CDR3 covers 13 residues. Between the trimmed V and J ends, which lost 1 base and 9 bases, there was a span of 10 bases. The V gene's germline CDR1 is SGHVS and CDR2 FQNEAQ. This clonotype was obtained from a human donor in good health (CMV status not recorded). Some clones in this sample may be carry-over from other donors' samples. Sequences were derived from cultured PBMCs, sampled from culture after CMV antigen stimulation. V usage is TRBV7-8 and J usage is TRBJ2-1; D remains ambiguous. The CDR3 loop is CASSLGLASEQFF. The CDR3 nucleotides are TGTGCCAGCAGCTTAGGACTCGCGAGTGAGCAGTTCTTC.